Given below is one TCR beta chain in context. What it recognizes is unknown. These data come from a study of T cells in Graves' hyperthyroidism and ophthalmopathy. On the study more broadly: Pretreatment peripheral blood was obtained at initial diagnosis.

Researchers defined stable Graves' hyperthyroidism as no ophthalmopathy progression within 18 months. The CDR3 has 13 amino acids. The V gene's germline CDR1 is DFQATT and CDR2 SNEGSKA (reference sequence). V was clipped by 5 bases and J by 2 bases, with 9 bases between them. RNA transcripts provided the source from which TCR beta CDR3 regions were amplified. With the HTBI primer set, the TCR CDR3 went through a first round of RT-PCR. MiXCR was run by TCRdb on the multiplex PCR reads, yielding one entry per CDR3 protein. The sample lists a few hundred thousand distinct CDR3 sequences; approximately 14% were seen once. Study-wide results and caveats: In simple terms, a model built on 13 V-J features told ophthalmopathy apart from stable hyperthyroidism.

The sequencing sample was made of blood. The TCR originated in a woman in her 30s with Graves' hyperthyroidism. The chain joins TRBV20-1 to TRBJ2-2, with a weak D call TRBD1 (6 bases). The CDR3 DNA follows: TGCAGTGCTTCGGACAGAAACACCGGGGAGCTGTTTTTT. Amino acids: CSASDRNTGELFF.